Presented here are 19 T cell receptor beta chains from one specimen sequenced in a study of blood T cell repertoires in COVID-19. The protocol was immunoSEQ multiplex PCR, while the TCRdb copy is restricted to in-frame clones and leaves out a portion. This sample yields about 50,000 clones, of which 86% are seen a single time; approximately 15% belongs to the top ten. The material sequenced was peripheral blood. Receptor source: a man aged 60 to 69 with active or convalescent COVID-19.

V and J are TRBV2 and TRBJ1-1, with a possible D match to TRBD1 (6 bases). CDR3 length: 14 amino acids. The ends were cut back, 6 bases at V and 7 bases at J, with 18 bases in the middle. Germline V gives CDR1 SNHLY, CDR2 FYNNEI. CDR3 loop: CASRVNRVGDEAFF. The CDR3 nucleotides read TGTGCCAGCAGAGTTAACAGGGTCGGTGATGAAGCTTTCTTT.

The chain's CDR3 is CASSILRTGGNSPLHF. The CDR3 bases are TGTGCCAGCAGCATTCTAAGGACAGGGGGTAATTCACCCCTCCACTTT. The rearrangement uses TRBV11-3 and TRBJ1-6; 10 nucleotides align to TRBD1. V trimming: 5 bases; J trimming: 6 bases; junction bases outside the gene matches: 7. The CDR3 loop spans 16 amino acids. Germline-derived CDR1 and CDR2 are SGHNT and YENEEA.

The V and J genes are TRBV28 and TRBJ1-5, with D uncertain. V lost 4 bases, J lost 0 bases, and 13 bases lay in between. Germline V CDR1 and CDR2: MDHEN, SYDVKM. The CDR3 has 16 residues. The CDR3 is CASSSPGLFSNQPQHF. CDR3 nucleotide sequence: TGTGCCAGCAGTTCCCCCGGACTGTTTAGCAATCAGCCCCAGCATTTT.

V is TRBV10-1 and J is TRBJ2-1; 10 bases agree with TRBD2. CDR3 length: 14 amino acids. Losses at the gene ends were 3 bases for V and 7 bases for J; bases not matched to a gene: 3. Germline CDR1 WNHNN, CDR2 SYGVQD (reference sequence). The CDR3 spells CASSEAGGPNEQFF. CDR3 sequence (DNA): TGCGCCAGCAGTGAAGCGGGGGGGCCTAATGAGCAGTTCTTC.

The gene calls are TRBV25-1 and TRBJ2-3, with 8 bases fitting TRBD2. Trimming at V came to 2 bases and at J to 0 bases, leaving 4 bases not matched to a gene. The CDR3 extends over 16 amino acids. CDR1 is MGHDK and CDR2 is SYGVNS in the germline V gene. The CDR3 DNA sequence: TGTGCCAGCAGTGAACGTGGCGGGGGGAGCACAGATACGCAGTATTTT. Encoded protein: CASSERGGGSTDTQYF.

This rearrangement joins TRBV2 to TRBJ1-6, with D uncertain. The CDR3 is 13 amino acids. Trimming took 8 bases from V and 8 from J, leaving 13 bases between them. The germline gives CDR1 SNHLY, CDR2 FYNNEI. The CDR3 nucleotides read TGTGCCAGCGCCGGTTGGTCCTATTCACCCCTCCACTTT. Its protein is CASAGWSYSPLHF.

This chain links TRBV6-5 with TRBJ1-5; tentatively, D is TRBD1 (6 bases). Germline loops: CDR1 MNHEY, CDR2 SVGAGI. V dropped 8 bases and J dropped 5 bases, with 16 bases sitting between them. The CDR3 is made up of 14 amino acids. In DNA form, the CDR3 reads TGTGCCAGCTCGGAGGCAGGGGCTCATCAGCCCCAGCATTTT. This sequence encodes CASSEAGAHQPQHF.

The rearrangement links TRBV7-6 to TRBJ2-7; 12 bases align to TRBD2. Trimming took 4 bases from V and 2 from J; bases not matched to a gene: 6. The CDR3 consists of 16 residues. Germline CDR1 is SGHVS and CDR2 is FNYEAQ. The CDR3 region is CASSSTSGGPTYEQYF. The CDR3 DNA reads TGTGCCAGCAGCTCCACTAGCGGGGGGCCTACCTACGAGCAGTACTTC.

The V gene is TRBV6-5, the J gene TRBJ1-4, with TRBD1 matching over 8 bases. The junction had 11 bases not matched to a gene; V was cut back by 6 bases and J by 14 bases. Germline CDR1 is MNHEY and CDR2 is SVGAGI. The CDR3 sequence is 13 residues long. CDR3 residues: CASRPGQGLPLFF. The CDR3 region has the DNA TGTGCCAGCAGACCCGGACAGGGCTTGCCGCTGTTTTTT.

The chain has TRBV7-2 and TRBJ2-2; 7 nucleotides agree with TRBD1. The junction had 1 base not matched to a gene; V was cut back by 1 base and J by 5 bases. This CDR3 is built from 14 residues. Per the germline V gene, CDR1 is SGHTA and CDR2 is FQGNSA. CDR3 sequence: CASSLGRGTGELFF. CDR3 nucleotide sequence: TGTGCCAGCAGCTTAGGCAGGGGGACCGGGGAGCTGTTTTTT.

This rearrangement joins TRBV19 to TRBJ1-5, with 8 bases matching TRBD1. This CDR3 contains 16 residues. Trimming at V came to 6 bases and at J to 0 bases, leaving 7 bases not matched to a gene. CDR1 LNHDA and CDR2 SQIVND come from the germline V gene (reference sequence). The CDR3 sequence is CASRGQGPYSNQPQHF. Here the CDR3 DNA reads TGTGCCAGTAGAGGACAGGGACCTTATAGCAATCAGCCCCAGCATTTT.

The chain recombines TRBV30 with TRBJ1-2, with D uncertain. CDR1 GTSNPN and CDR2 SVGIG come from the germline V gene (reference sequence). The CDR3 runs 10 residues. V gave up 2 bases and J gave up 8 bases, with 6 bases separating them. CDR3 nucleotides: TGTGCCTGGAGTAGGGAGGGCTACACCTTC. Translation gives CAWSREGYTF.

The chain carries TRBV5-6 and TRBJ2-3; weak D call: TRBD1 (6 bases). There are 14 residues in the CDR3. CDR1 and CDR2 from the germline V gene are SGHDT and YYEEEE. The germline V and J ends were trimmed by 0 bases and 3 bases, with 8 bases remaining between them. The CDR3 nucleotides are TGTGCCAGCAGCTTGGATCAGGGGACAGATACGCAGTATTTT. Translated: CASSLDQGTDTQYF.

V and J are TRBV4-3 and TRBJ1-4, with a weak D call TRBD1 (5 bases). The ends were cut back, 4 bases at V and 3 bases at J, with 12 bases in the middle. The germline CDR1 and CDR2 sequences are LGHNA and YSLEER. This CDR3 has 15 residues. Here the CDR3 reads CASSPTQGPNEKLFF. CDR3 DNA sequence: TGCGCCAGCAGCCCTACCCAGGGCCCTAATGAAAAACTGTTTTTT.

The V gene is TRBV2, the J gene TRBJ1-5; no firm D call. The CDR3 covers 14 residues. Germline assignment: CDR1 SNHLY and CDR2 FYNNEI. The V gene lost 8 bases and the J gene lost 0 bases, with 11 bases spanning the gap. The CDR3 DNA follows: TGTGCCAGCCAAGGTCGGGATAGCAATCAGCCCCAGCATTTT. Translating it yields CASQGRDSNQPQHF. Full variable domain (outside the CDR3, taken from reference TRBV2 and TRBJ1-5): EPEVTQTPSHQVTQMGQEVILRCVPISNHLYFYWYRQILGQKVEFLVSFYNNEISEKSEIFDDQFSVERPDGSNFTLKIRSTKLEDSAMYFCASQGRDSNQPQHFGDGTRLSIL.

The V gene is TRBV3-1 (or the pseudogene TRBV3-2), the J gene TRBJ1-6, with no clear D. From germline, CDR1 is LGHDT and CDR2 YNNKEL (reference sequence). The CDR3 sequence is 17 residues long. V lost 0 bases and J 5 bases, leaving 14 bases between the germline ends. CDR3 sequence (DNA): TGTGCCAGCAGCCAAGAACCGACACGGATAGATAATTCACCCCTCCACTTT. Translated, it gives CASSQEPTRIDNSPLHF.

The V and J genes are TRBV29-1 and TRBJ1-4, with no clear D. This CDR3 contains 12 residues. Trimming cost V 0 bases and J 11 bases, with 10 bases left between them. Germline loops: CDR1 SQVTM, CDR2 ANQGSEA. Here the CDR3 DNA reads TGCAGCGTTGAAGAATCGGGTGAGAAACTGTTTTTT. Residues: CSVEESGEKLFF.

The chain recombines TRBV19 with TRBJ1-1; 11 bases are shared with TRBD1. There are 15 residues in the CDR3. The V segment lost 10 bases and the J segment 6 bases; nucleotides outside the gene matches: 13. CDR1 is LNHDA, CDR2 SQIVND, per germline (reference sequence). This chain's CDR3 is CATNGQGAGEAEAFF. The CDR3 bases are TGTGCCACTAACGGACAGGGGGCGGGAGAGGCTGAAGCTTTCTTT.

This clone was seen a few times. This chain connects TRBV5-4 to TRBJ2-2; the D gene is possibly TRBD2 (6 bases). Deletions cut 0 bases from V and 1 base from J, with 7 bases between. This CDR3 is 15 amino acids long. CDR1 SGHNT and CDR2 YYREEE come from the germline V gene (reference sequence). The CDR3, as DNA: TGTGCCAGCAGCTTGGGCGGGGAGAACACCGGGGAGCTGTTTTTT. This gives the protein CASSLGGENTGELFF.